This TCR beta chain is drawn from a study of blood T cell repertoires in COVID-19. The germline gives CDR1 SGHTA, CDR2 FQGTGA. V was shortened by 6 bases and J by 1 base, with 6 bases between the two germline ends. The CDR3 totals 12 residues. Clones were read by immunoSEQ multiplex PCR, and TCRdb kept only the in-frame ones, dropping some. The table lists about 130,000 clones, about 85% of them singletons. This clonotype originated in a man aged 55-75 years with acute or convalescent COVID-19. The chain carries TRBV7-3 and TRBJ1-1; D gene unclear. Sequenced: peripheral blood. The CDR3 nucleotides read TGTGCCAGCAGTATATCGAACACTGAAGCTTTCTTT. Residues: CASSISNTEAFF. The full variable domain, in which reference TRBV7-3 and TRBJ1-1 provide the parts outside the CDR3, is GAGVSQTPSNKVTEKGKYVELRCDPISGHTALYWYRQSLGQGPEFLIYFQGTGAADDSGLPNDRFFAVRPEGSVSTLKIQRTERGDSAVYLCASSISNTEAFFGQGTRLTVV.